The 9 T cell receptor beta chains given below trace back to one sample, sequenced in a study of T-cell reconstitution after alpha-beta-depleted transplantation in children (TCRdb year 2016). The meaning of the sample's treatment or condition label: allogeneic hematopoietic cell transplantation with graft depleted of TCRalphabeta T cells and CD19 B cells. Preparation of the library involved PCR. The reads were generated on an Illumina HiSeq 2500. TCR libraries were prepared with molecular barcoding, using unique molecular identifiers to normalize TCRbeta repertoire quantification. Clones were called with MiXCR by TCRdb after fastp trimmed the public reads at Q25, and only in-frame beta chains were retained. Each record represents a unique CDR3 protein, reported with the most common genes and DNA among its rows. A total of 600,000 to 800,000 distinct CDR3 sequences appear in this sample, approximately 14% of them only once. The top ten clones comprise about 0.77% of the sample.

The source was PBMCs, collected before TCRalphabeta/CD19-depleted stem cell transplant. Source of these receptors: a girl aged 2 to 9 with congenital amegakaryocytic thrombocytopenia, due to receive a stem cell transplant.

V and J are TRBV16 and TRBJ2-7, with 9 bases aligning to TRBD2. The CDR3 is made up of 17 amino acids. Germline V gene sequence: CDR1 KGHSY, CDR2 FQNENV. The J segment lost 2 bases and the V segment lost 0 bases, leaving 8 bases of the junction unmatched. In DNA form, the CDR3 reads TGTGCCAGCAGCCAATCCCCAGCGGGAGGACCGCCCTACGAGCAGTACTTC. Protein sequence: CASSQSPAGGPPYEQYF.

The J gene is TRBJ2-1, the V gene TRBV20-1; 13 nucleotides agree with TRBD2. The CDR3 totals 19 residues. The J segment lost 1 base and the V segment lost 4 bases, leaving 13 bases of the junction unmatched. Germline V lookup: CDR1 DFQATT, CDR2 SNEGSKA (reference sequence). CDR3 loop: CSATTVLAGGPYSYNEQFF. CDR3 sequence (DNA): TGCAGTGCTACCACCGTACTAGCGGGAGGGCCCTATTCCTACAATGAGCAGTTCTTC.

This clonotype was found many times. This rearrangement joins TRBV29-1 to TRBJ2-7; D possibly corresponds to TRBD2 (6 bases). The ends were cut back, 5 bases at V and 3 bases at J, with 17 bases in the middle. The CDR3 is 14 residues long. Per germline, CDR1 SQVTM and CDR2 ANQGSEA. CDR3 in DNA: TGCAGCGTTATTCCTGCGGAGGGTCACTACGAGCAGTACTTC. It is translated as CSVIPAEGHYEQYF.

The V and J genes are TRBV20-1 and TRBJ2-1; D gene unclear. Germline assignment: CDR1 DFQATT and CDR2 SNEGSKA (reference sequence). V was pared by 2 bases and J by 4 bases, with 6 bases between. The CDR3 consists of 12 residues. The CDR3 coding sequence is TGCAGTGCTAGACTGCGGTACAATGAGCAGTTCTTC. Amino acid sequence: CSARLRYNEQFF.

The V gene is TRBV12-3 or TRBV12-4, the J gene TRBJ2-7; unclear D gene. The CDR3 is 12 residues long. The V end was cut by 2 bases, the J end by 5 bases, with 7 bases between. The CDR3 coding sequence is TGTGCCAGCAGTTTATGGGGAAACGAGCAGTACTTC. Translation: CASSLWGNEQYF.

This clonotype was seen ten or more times. The J gene is TRBJ2-7, the V gene TRBV20-1; possibly TRBD2 for D (6 bases). The CDR3 extends over 13 amino acids. Trimming pared 1 base from V and 0 bases from J, leaving 7 bases between. Germline V CDR1 and CDR2: DFQATT, SNEGSKA (reference sequence). CDR3 sequence: CSARVGSSYEQYF. Here the CDR3 DNA reads TGCAGTGCTAGAGTCGGGAGCTCCTACGAGCAGTACTTC.

The gene calls are TRBV20-1 and TRBJ1-1; no firm D call. The CDR3 has 12 amino acids. Trimming took off 4 bases at V and 6 bases at J, with 12 bases between the two ends. The germline V gene encodes CDR1 DFQATT and CDR2 SNEGSKA (reference sequence). The CDR3 DNA reads TGCAGTGCTACAGTGACGGGAGCTGAAGCTTTCTTT. It encodes CSATVTGAEAFF.

There are many counts of this clonotype. CDR3 region: CSAPPSTDGSETQYF. Written as DNA, the CDR3 is TGCAGTGCTCCTCCATCGACGGACGGATCAGAGACCCAGTACTTC. The rearrangement joins TRBV20-1 to TRBJ2-5; no reliable D call. The CDR3 is made up of 15 amino acids. CDR1 is DFQATT, CDR2 SNEGSKA, per germline (reference sequence). Trimming stripped 5 bases from V and 4 bases from J, with 20 bases between.

The table lists this clonotype with a few counts. The chain links TRBV7-8 to TRBJ2-2; the D is unclear. The ends were cut back, 1 base at V and 0 bases at J, with 6 bases in the middle. The CDR3 is 15 amino acids. The germline V gene encodes CDR1 SGHVS and CDR2 FQNEAQ. The chain's CDR3 is CASSLGYTNTGELFF. CDR3 bases: TGTGCCAGCAGCTTAGGCTACACGAACACCGGGGAGCTGTTTTTT.